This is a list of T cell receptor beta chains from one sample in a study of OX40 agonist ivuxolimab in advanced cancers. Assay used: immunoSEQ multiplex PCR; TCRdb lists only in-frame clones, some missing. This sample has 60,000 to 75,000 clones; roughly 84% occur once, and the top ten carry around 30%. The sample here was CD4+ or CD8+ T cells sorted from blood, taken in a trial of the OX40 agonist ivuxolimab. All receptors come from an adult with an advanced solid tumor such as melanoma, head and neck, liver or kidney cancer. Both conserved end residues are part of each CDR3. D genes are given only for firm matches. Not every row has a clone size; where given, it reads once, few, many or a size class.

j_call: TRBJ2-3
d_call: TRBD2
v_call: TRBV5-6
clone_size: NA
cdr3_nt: TGTGCCAGCATAAGACTAGCGGGAGGAAAGGGCACAGATACGCAGTATTTT
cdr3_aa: CASIRLAGGKGTDTQYF

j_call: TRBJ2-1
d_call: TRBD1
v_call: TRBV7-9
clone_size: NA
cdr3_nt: TGTGCCAGCAGCTTGGGACAGGGGACCGAGCAGTTCTTC
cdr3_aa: CASSLGQGTEQFF

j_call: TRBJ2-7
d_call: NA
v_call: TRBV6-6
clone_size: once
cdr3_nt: TGTGCCAGCAGTTCGGGACAAGGGTTCTCCTACGAGCAGTACTTC
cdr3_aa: CASSSGQGFSYEQYF

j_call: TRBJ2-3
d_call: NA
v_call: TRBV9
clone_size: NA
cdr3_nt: TGTGCCAGCAGCGGTCGGGGTAGCAGCCCAGATACGCAGTATTTT
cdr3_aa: CASSGRGSSPDTQYF

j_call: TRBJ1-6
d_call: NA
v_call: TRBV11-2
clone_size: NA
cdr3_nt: TGTGCCAGCAGTTTTACAGGGTCGTCCTATAATTCACCCCTCCACTTT
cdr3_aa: CASSFTGSSYNSPLHF

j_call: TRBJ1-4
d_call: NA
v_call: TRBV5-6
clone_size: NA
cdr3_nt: TGTGCCAGCAGCAGGGACATCGGTGAAAAACTGTTTTTT
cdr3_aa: CASSRDIGEKLFF

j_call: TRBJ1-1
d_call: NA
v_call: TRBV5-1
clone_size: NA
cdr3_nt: TGCGCCAGCAGCGCACAGACAGTGAACACTGAAGCTTTCTTT
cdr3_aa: CASSAQTVNTEAFF

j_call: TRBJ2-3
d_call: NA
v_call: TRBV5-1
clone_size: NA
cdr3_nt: TGCGCCAGCAGCCTGACGCCAGATACGCAGTATTTT
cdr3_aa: CASSLTPDTQYF

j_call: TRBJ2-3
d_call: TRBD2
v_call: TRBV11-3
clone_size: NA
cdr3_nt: TGTGCCAGCAGCTTAGATAATTCGCTAGCGGGGCCAGATACGCAGTATTTT
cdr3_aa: CASSLDNSLAGPDTQYF

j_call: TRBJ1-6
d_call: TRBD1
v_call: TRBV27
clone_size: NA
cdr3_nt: TGTGCCAGCAGCTTTTGGGGACAGGACCCCTTCAATTCACCCCTCCACTTT
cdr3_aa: CASSFWGQDPFNSPLHF

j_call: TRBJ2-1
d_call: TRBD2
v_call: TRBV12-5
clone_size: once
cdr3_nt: TGTGCTAGTGGTCTCGGGGGGGCCTTAGGGGATGAGCAGTTCTTC
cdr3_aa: CASGLGGALGDEQFF

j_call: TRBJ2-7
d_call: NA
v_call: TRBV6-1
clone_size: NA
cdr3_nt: TGTGCCAGCAGTGGCCGGGACAACTCCTACGAGCAGTACTTC
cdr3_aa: CASSGRDNSYEQYF

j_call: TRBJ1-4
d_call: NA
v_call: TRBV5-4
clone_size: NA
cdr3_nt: TGTGCCAGCAGCTGGGAGGCAGGGGATGAAAAACTGTTTTTT
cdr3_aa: CASSWEAGDEKLFF

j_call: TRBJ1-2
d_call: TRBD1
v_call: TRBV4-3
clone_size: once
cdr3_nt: TGCGCCAGCAGCCAAGATAAGGGACAGGGGGGCTATGGCTACACCTTC
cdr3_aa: CASSQDKGQGGYGYTF

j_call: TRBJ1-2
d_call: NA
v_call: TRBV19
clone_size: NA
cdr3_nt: TGTGCCAGTAGTATAGATCGAGACGAAGCAGGCTACACCTTC
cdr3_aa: CASSIDRDEAGYTF

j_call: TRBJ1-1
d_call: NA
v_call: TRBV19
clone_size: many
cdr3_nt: TGTGCCAGTAGTCCTGGGGGCGGGCGGGGACCCATGAACACTGAAGCTTTCTTT
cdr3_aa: CASSPGGGRGPMNTEAFF

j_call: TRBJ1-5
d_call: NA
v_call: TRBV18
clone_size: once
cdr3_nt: TGTGCCAGCTCCCCCCCGGGGGGGCAGGGACAGCCCCAGCATTTT
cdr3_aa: CASSPPGGQGQPQHF

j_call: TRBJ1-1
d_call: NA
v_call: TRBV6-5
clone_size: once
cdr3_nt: TGTGCCAGCAGTTACTCTGGGGTGGCAGAAGCTTTCTTT
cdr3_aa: CASSYSGVAEAFF

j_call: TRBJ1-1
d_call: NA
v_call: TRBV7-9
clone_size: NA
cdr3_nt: TGTGCCAGCGGCGCGAGGATGAACACTGAAGCTTTCTTT
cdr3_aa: CASGARMNTEAFF

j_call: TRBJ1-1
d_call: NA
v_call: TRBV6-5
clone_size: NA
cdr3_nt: TGTGCCAGCAGTCCATCCCGGGACACCTTGACGGAAGCTTTCTTT
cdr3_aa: CASSPSRDTLTEAFF

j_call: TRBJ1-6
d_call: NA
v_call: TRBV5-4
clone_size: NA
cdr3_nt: TGTGCCAGCAGCTCGGCAGTAGAAAGGCCCTATAATTCACCCCTCCACTTT
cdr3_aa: CASSSAVERPYNSPLHF

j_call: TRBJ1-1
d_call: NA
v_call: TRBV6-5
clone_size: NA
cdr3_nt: TGTGCCAGCAGTTATGTCTGGGGGGGGCTGGACACTGAAGCTTTCTTT
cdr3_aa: CASSYVWGGLDTEAFF

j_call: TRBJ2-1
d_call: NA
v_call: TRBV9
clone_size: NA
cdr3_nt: TGTGCCAGCAGCCCTAGAATTCAGCCGGGACACAAAATCTTC
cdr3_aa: CASSPRIQPGHKIF

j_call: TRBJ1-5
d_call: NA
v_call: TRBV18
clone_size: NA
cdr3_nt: TGTGCCAGCTCACCGGGGCAGGTCAGTGGCAATCAGCCCCAGCATTTT
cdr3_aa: CASSPGQVSGNQPQHF

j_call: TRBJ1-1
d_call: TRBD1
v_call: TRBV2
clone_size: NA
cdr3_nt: TGTGCCAGCAGAACGGGAGGGACAGGGGGAAGAGGGACTGAAGCTTTCTTT
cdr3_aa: CASRTGGTGGRGTEAFF